This TCR beta chain is drawn from a study of low-dose radiotherapy and immunotherapy resistance in tumors. Background on the study: Doses of 0.5 Gy per fraction every 2 weeks, totaling 6.5 Gy, went to Cohort 1. A daily 300 mg dose of oral aspirin was taken by patients for four cycles from cycle 1 day 1.

This clonotype has at least ten counts. Trimming took 2 bases from V and 6 from J, leaving 12 bases between them. CDR3 length: 14 residues. In germline, CDR1 is SGHTA, CDR2 FQGTGA. TRAV- and TRBV-specific primers were used for first-strand cDNA, which covered alpha and beta chains. With a V-primer adapter and a constant-region primer, TCRs were amplified for around 20 PCR cycles. Each CDR3 protein gets one entry after TCRdb re-called the reads with MiXCR. The sample holds 60,000 to 90,000 distinct CDR3 sequences, roughly 30% seen once. Time point here: before trial treatment. As a condition of eligibility, patients had advanced solid tumors lacking tumor-infiltrating lymphocytes.

The sequences come from PBMCs, collected before treatment. The clonotype originates from a female donor with ovarian cancer. The gene calls are TRBV7-3 and TRBJ2-3; D is undetermined. CDR3 residues: CASSLDGVTDTQYF. CDR3 nucleotide sequence: TGTGCCAGCAGCTTAGATGGGGTTACCGATACGCAGTATTTT.